These 7 T cell receptor beta chains share one sample of origin, sequenced in a study of OX40 agonist ivuxolimab in advanced cancers. Some clones are missing from TCRdb's copy, which holds only in-frame ones; the method was immunoSEQ multiplex PCR. The sample consists of about 52,000 clones, under 95% of them appearing once. The source material was CD4+ or CD8+ T cells sorted from blood, sampled in a trial of the OX40 agonist ivuxolimab. The source is an adult with an advanced solid tumor such as melanoma, head and neck, liver or kidney cancer.

To note about this clone: The sample carries other DNA sequences with the same CDR3. The CDR3: CASSPSSYEQYF. The CDR3 DNA sequence: TGTGCCAGCAGTCCAAGCTCCTACGAGCAGTACTTC. This rearrangement joins TRBV27 to TRBJ2-7, with D hard to call. The CDR3 spans 12 residues. Germline V lookup: CDR1 MNHEY, CDR2 SMNVEV (reference sequence). Trimming left V 5 bases short and J 0 bases short, with 5 bases between.

This chain joins TRBV9 and TRBJ2-3; 10 positions match TRBD1. After removal of 4 bases from V and 4 bases from J, the junction contained 3 bases not matched to a gene. Germline loops: CDR1 SGDLS, CDR2 YYNGEE. The CDR3 length is 14 residues. The CDR3 reads CASSLGTGADTQYF. DNA for the CDR3: TGTGCCAGCAGCCTTGGGACAGGGGCAGATACGCAGTATTTT.

This clone has a single count. The chain recombines TRBV9 with TRBJ2-3; 8 nucleotides match TRBD1. Trimming removed 3 bases from V and 4 bases from J; junction bases left unmatched: 7. The germline V gene has CDR1 SGDLS and CDR2 YYNGEE. This CDR3 has 15 residues. The CDR3 spells CASSGSGGKADTQYF. CDR3 coding DNA: TGTGCCAGCAGCGGGTCAGGGGGCAAGGCAGATACGCAGTATTTT.

The chain joins TRBV9 to TRBJ2-1; TRBD2 matches 12 bases. Germline CDR1 is SGDLS and CDR2 is YYNGEE. V shed 3 bases and J 4 bases; nucleotides not matched to a gene: 5. The CDR3 sequence is 16 residues long. CDR3 amino acids: CASSAETSGSYNEQFF. CDR3 sequence (DNA): TGTGCCAGCAGCGCAGAGACTAGCGGGAGTTACAATGAGCAGTTCTTC.

This chain uses TRBV11-1 with TRBJ1-1, with D uncertain. Trimming took 2 bases from V and 4 from J, leaving 5 bases between them. Germline lookup yields CDR1 SGHAT and CDR2 FQDESV (reference sequence). The CDR3 consists of 12 residues. The CDR3 spells CASSLRATEAFF. DNA of the CDR3: TGTGCCAGCAGCTTAAGGGCCACTGAAGCTTTCTTT.

V usage is TRBV30 and J usage is TRBJ1-4; TRBD1 agrees at 9 bases. V lost 3 bases to trimming and J lost 3 bases; unmatched junction nucleotides: 5. The V gene's germline CDR1 is GTSNPN and CDR2 SVGIG (reference sequence). The CDR3 is 15 residues long. The CDR3 DNA sequence: TGTGCCTGGAGATCGCGGACAGGGGCTAATGAAAAACTGTTTTTT. It translates to CAWRSRTGANEKLFF.

The V and J genes are TRBV27 and TRBJ2-3, with D perhaps given as TRBD1 or TRBD2 (5 bases each). The germline V gene encodes CDR1 MNHEY and CDR2 SMNVEV (reference sequence). The CDR3 has 14 amino acids. V lost 4 bases and J lost 0, with 8 bases in between. The CDR3 DNA reads TGTGCCAGCAGTTATTGGGACAGCACAGATACGCAGTATTTT. Amino acid sequence: CASSYWDSTDTQYF.